This entry concerns a single TCR beta chain. As yet, its antigen is unknown. A J-beta primer mix and a sample-barcoded 5' primer were used in a second PCR of about 7 to 12 cycles. TCRdb processed the 5' RACE reads anew with MiXCR; each CDR3 protein has one entry. This table has 1.5 million to 2 million distinct CDR3 sequences, about 49% appearing once. The data are from a study of blood T cells in healthy people across ages. Sample donors were healthy Caucasian individuals that came from Russia, aged roughly 6 to 95. The amount of total RNA extracted per sample was at least 6 micrograms. Study findings and constraints: Bulk PBMC profiling left naive and antigen-experienced comparisons inconclusive. The fall in TCR beta diversity per million T cells was roughly linear with age.

This receptor was taken from a middle-aged woman in good health. Sequencing was performed on blood.

Here the CDR3 reads CASSYLSQAANGYTF. The CDR3, as DNA: TGTGCCAGCAGTTACTTATCGCAGGCAGCGAATGGCTACACCTTC. This sequence joins TRBV6-6 and TRBJ1-2; no firm D call. From germline, CDR1 is MNHNY and CDR2 SVGAGI (reference sequence). The CDR3 loop spans 15 amino acids. V shed 1 base and J shed 6 bases, with 15 bases lying between them.